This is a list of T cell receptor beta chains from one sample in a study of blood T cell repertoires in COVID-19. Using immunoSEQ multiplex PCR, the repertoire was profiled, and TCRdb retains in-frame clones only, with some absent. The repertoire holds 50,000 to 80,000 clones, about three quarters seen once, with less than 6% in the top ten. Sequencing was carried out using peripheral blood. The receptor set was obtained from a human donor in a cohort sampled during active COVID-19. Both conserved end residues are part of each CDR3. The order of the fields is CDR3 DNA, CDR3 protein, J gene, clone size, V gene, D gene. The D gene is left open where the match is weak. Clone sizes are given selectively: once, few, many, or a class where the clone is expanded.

cdr3_nt: TGTGCCTGGACCGCAGGGATGATGAACACTGAAGCTTTCTTT
cdr3_aa: CAWTAGMMNTEAFF
j_call: TRBJ1-1
clone_size: -
v_call: TRBV30
d_call: -

cdr3_nt: TGTGCCAGCAGTGAACGGGACTCCCACAATGAGCAGTTCTTC
cdr3_aa: CASSERDSHNEQFF
j_call: TRBJ2-1
clone_size: -
v_call: TRBV6-1
d_call: -

cdr3_nt: TGTGCCAGCAGCTCCGGTCCCCGGGTGGATAATTCACCCCTCCACTTT
cdr3_aa: CASSSGPRVDNSPLHF
j_call: TRBJ1-6
clone_size: large
v_call: TRBV5-6
d_call: -

cdr3_nt: TGTGCCAGCAGTTTAGAGCGGGGGGGAAACACCGGGGAGCTGTTTTTT
cdr3_aa: CASSLERGGNTGELFF
j_call: TRBJ2-2
clone_size: -
v_call: TRBV11-3
d_call: TRBD2

cdr3_nt: TGTGCCAGCAGCTACCGGGACTGGTCCTACGAGCAGTACTTC
cdr3_aa: CASSYRDWSYEQYF
j_call: TRBJ2-7
clone_size: once
v_call: TRBV11-2
d_call: -

cdr3_nt: TGTGCCAGCAGCTTAGCTGTATCGAACACTGAAGCTTTCTTT
cdr3_aa: CASSLAVSNTEAFF
j_call: TRBJ1-1
clone_size: -
v_call: TRBV7-2
d_call: -

cdr3_nt: TGTGCCAGCAGCTTGGGAGGGAGCTCCTATAATTCACCCCTCCACTTT
cdr3_aa: CASSLGGSSYNSPLHF
j_call: TRBJ1-6
clone_size: once
v_call: TRBV7-9
d_call: -

cdr3_nt: TGTGCCAGCAGTGAATCCACTAGCGGCCCCTATGCGCAGTATTTT
cdr3_aa: CASSESTSGPYAQYF
j_call: TRBJ2-3
clone_size: -
v_call: TRBV6-1
d_call: TRBD2

cdr3_nt: TGTGCCAGCAGCGTAGGGGACGGGCAGGGGCATGGCTACACCTTC
cdr3_aa: CASSVGDGQGHGYTF
j_call: TRBJ1-2
clone_size: -
v_call: TRBV9
d_call: -

cdr3_nt: TGCGCCAGCAGCTACACAACAGGGGGTTCAGGGGAGCTGTTTTTT
cdr3_aa: CASSYTTGGSGELFF
j_call: TRBJ2-2
clone_size: -
v_call: TRBV5-1
d_call: TRBD1

cdr3_nt: TGTGCCAGCAGTTTGGACAGCTACGAGCAGTACTTC
cdr3_aa: CASSLDSYEQYF
j_call: TRBJ2-7
clone_size: -
v_call: TRBV12-3/TRBV12-4
d_call: -

cdr3_nt: TGTGCCAGCAGCTGCTCCAGGGGGAGGCAGCCCCAGCATTTT
cdr3_aa: CASSCSRGRQPQHF
j_call: TRBJ1-5
clone_size: -
v_call: TRBV3-1/TRBV3-2
d_call: TRBD1

cdr3_nt: TGTGCCACCAACAGGGAGTCCCATCAGCCCCAGCATTTT
cdr3_aa: CATNRESHQPQHF
j_call: TRBJ1-5
clone_size: many
v_call: TRBV6-5
d_call: -

cdr3_nt: TGTGCCTGGAGTCGACTAGCGGTTTCCTACGAGCAGTACTTC
cdr3_aa: CAWSRLAVSYEQYF
j_call: TRBJ2-7
clone_size: once
v_call: TRBV30
d_call: TRBD2

cdr3_nt: TGCGCCAGCAGCCTCGGACTAGCGGGGGGGCAAGAGACCCAGTACTTC
cdr3_aa: CASSLGLAGGQETQYF
j_call: TRBJ2-5
clone_size: -
v_call: TRBV5-1
d_call: TRBD2

cdr3_nt: TGCGCCAGCAGCTTGGAAGGCGGGGCGCCCACTGAAGCTTTCTTT
cdr3_aa: CASSLEGGAPTEAFF
j_call: TRBJ1-1
clone_size: -
v_call: TRBV5-1
d_call: -

cdr3_nt: TGTGCCAGCAGGACTGACAGGGGCACCGGGGAGCTGTTTTTT
cdr3_aa: CASRTDRGTGELFF
j_call: TRBJ2-2
clone_size: -
v_call: TRBV6-5
d_call: TRBD1

cdr3_nt: TGTGCCAGCAGTCCGGCGGCCGGAGCCCCCCGGGAGCAGTACTTC
cdr3_aa: CASSPAAGAPREQYF
j_call: TRBJ2-7
clone_size: -
v_call: TRBV27
d_call: -

cdr3_nt: TGCGCCAGCAGCTCAAACAGGGGCCTGAGCGAGCAGTACTTC
cdr3_aa: CASSSNRGLSEQYF
j_call: TRBJ2-7
clone_size: few
v_call: TRBV4-3
d_call: TRBD1

cdr3_nt: TGCAGCGCCGACGGCACAGGGCTACCCTACGAGCAGTACTTC
cdr3_aa: CSADGTGLPYEQYF
j_call: TRBJ2-7
clone_size: -
v_call: TRBV29-1
d_call: -

cdr3_nt: TGTGCCAGCAGCGAAGTGGAGGATACGCAGTATTTT
cdr3_aa: CASSEVEDTQYF
j_call: TRBJ2-3
clone_size: once
v_call: TRBV11-2
d_call: -

cdr3_nt: TGTGCCACCAAGGGGGGGTCCTCATACAATGAGCAGTTCTTC
cdr3_aa: CATKGGSSYNEQFF
j_call: TRBJ2-1
clone_size: -
v_call: TRBV7-9
d_call: -

cdr3_nt: TGTGCCAGCAGCTCCCTCGGGACAGATGGCTACACCTTC
cdr3_aa: CASSSLGTDGYTF
j_call: TRBJ1-2
clone_size: -
v_call: TRBV7-9
d_call: TRBD1

cdr3_nt: TGTGCCAGCAGTTATGGGTTCGGAGGTCGTTTTGGCTACACCTTC
cdr3_aa: CASSYGFGGRFGYTF
j_call: TRBJ1-2
clone_size: -
v_call: TRBV6-6
d_call: -

cdr3_nt: TGTGCCAGCACCATGACACTTCCCACCGGGGAGCTGTTTTTT
cdr3_aa: CASTMTLPTGELFF
j_call: TRBJ2-2
clone_size: -
v_call: TRBV7-9
d_call: -

cdr3_nt: TGCGCCAGCAGCCAAGTTAGGGGAACAGATACGCAGTATTTT
cdr3_aa: CASSQVRGTDTQYF
j_call: TRBJ2-3
clone_size: -
v_call: TRBV4-1
d_call: -